Sequencing of this T cell receptor beta chain was carried out in a study of T-cell reconstitution after alpha-beta-depleted transplantation in children. Preparation of the TCRbeta library was carried out with unique molecular identifiers. Via MiXCR, TCRdb re-called the PCR reads, giving one row per CDR3 protein. Seen here are hundreds of thousands of distinct CDR3 sequences, over 10% observed once, and the top ten hold around 2.2%. The V segment lost 0 bases and the J segment 8 bases; nucleotides outside the gene matches: 11. Looked up from germline, CDR1 is DFQATT and CDR2 is SNEGSKA (reference sequence). The CDR3 sequence is 16 residues long.

This receptor was obtained from a male patient younger than 18 who had a stem cell transplant for acute myeloid leukemia, so the T cells may come from the graft donor. Here the sequenced sample was PBMCs, mostly from graft donor cells, taken 360 days after TCRalphabeta/CD19-depleted stem cell transplant. The chain recombines TRBV20-1 with TRBJ2-1; 9 bases agree with TRBD1. The CDR3 is CSARDYKGQGIDEQFF. CDR3 nucleotides: TGCAGTGCTAGAGATTATAAGGGACAGGGTATCGATGAGCAGTTCTTC.